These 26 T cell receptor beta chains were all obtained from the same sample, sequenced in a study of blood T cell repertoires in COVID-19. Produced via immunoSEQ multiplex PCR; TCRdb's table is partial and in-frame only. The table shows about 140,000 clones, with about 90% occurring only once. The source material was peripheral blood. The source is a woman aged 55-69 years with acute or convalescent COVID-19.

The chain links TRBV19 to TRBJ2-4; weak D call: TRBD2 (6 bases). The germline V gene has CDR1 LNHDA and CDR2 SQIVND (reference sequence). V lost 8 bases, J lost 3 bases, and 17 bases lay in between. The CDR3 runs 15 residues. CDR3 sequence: CASPTLGGDKNIQYF. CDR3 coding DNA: TGTGCCAGTCCGACCCTCGGGGGAGACAAAAACATTCAGTACTTC.

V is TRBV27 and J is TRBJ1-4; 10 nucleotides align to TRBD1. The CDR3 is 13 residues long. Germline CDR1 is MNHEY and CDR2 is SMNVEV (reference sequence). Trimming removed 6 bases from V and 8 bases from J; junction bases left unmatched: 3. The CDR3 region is CASRGTGDEKLFF. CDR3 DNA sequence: TGTGCCAGCAGAGGGACAGGGGACGAAAAACTGTTTTTT.

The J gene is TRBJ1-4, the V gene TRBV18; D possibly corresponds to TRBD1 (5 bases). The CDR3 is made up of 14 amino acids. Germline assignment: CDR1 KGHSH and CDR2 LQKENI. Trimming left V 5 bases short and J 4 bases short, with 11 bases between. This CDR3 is CASSSNRNNEKLFF. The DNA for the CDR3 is TGTGCCAGCTCATCCAACAGGAATAATGAAAAACTGTTTTTT.

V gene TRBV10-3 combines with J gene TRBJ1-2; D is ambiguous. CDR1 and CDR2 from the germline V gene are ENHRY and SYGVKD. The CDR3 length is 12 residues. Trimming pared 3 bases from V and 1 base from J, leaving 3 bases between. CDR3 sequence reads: CAISDSNYGYTF. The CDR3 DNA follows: TGTGCCATCAGTGACAGTAACTATGGCTACACCTTC.

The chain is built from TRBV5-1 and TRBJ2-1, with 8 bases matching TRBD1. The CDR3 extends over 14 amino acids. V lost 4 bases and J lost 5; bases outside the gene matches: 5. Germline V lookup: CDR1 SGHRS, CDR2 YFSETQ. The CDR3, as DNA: TGCGCCAGCAGCGGCTGGACAGGGAACAATGAGCAGTTCTTC. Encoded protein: CASSGWTGNNEQFF.

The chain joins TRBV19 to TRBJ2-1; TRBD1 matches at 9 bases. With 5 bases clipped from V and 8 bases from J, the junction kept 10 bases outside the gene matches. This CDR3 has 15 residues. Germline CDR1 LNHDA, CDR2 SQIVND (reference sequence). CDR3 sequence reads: CASSDVGQGMDEQFF. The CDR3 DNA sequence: TGTGCCAGTAGTGATGTGGGACAGGGCATGGATGAGCAGTTCTTC.

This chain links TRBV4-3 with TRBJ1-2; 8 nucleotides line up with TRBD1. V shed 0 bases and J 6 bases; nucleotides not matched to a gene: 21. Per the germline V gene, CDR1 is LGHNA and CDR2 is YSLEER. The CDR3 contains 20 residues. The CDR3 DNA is TGCGCCAGCAGCCAAGATATACCCCTCGGACAGGGAGGGGGGGTGAATGGCTACACCTTC. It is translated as CASSQDIPLGQGGGVNGYTF.

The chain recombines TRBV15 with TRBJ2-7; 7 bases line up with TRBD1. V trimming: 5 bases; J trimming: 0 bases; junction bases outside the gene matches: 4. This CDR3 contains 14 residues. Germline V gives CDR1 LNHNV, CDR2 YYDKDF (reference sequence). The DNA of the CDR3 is TGTGCCACCAGCGGGACAGAGAGCTCCTACGAGCAGTACTTC. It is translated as CATSGTESSYEQYF.

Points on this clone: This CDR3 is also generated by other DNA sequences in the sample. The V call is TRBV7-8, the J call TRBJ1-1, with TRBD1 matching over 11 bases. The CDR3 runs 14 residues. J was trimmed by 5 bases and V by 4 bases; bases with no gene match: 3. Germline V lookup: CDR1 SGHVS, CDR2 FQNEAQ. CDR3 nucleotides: TGTGCCAGCAGCTCTGGGACAGGGGGAACTGAAGCTTTCTTT. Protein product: CASSSGTGGTEAFF.

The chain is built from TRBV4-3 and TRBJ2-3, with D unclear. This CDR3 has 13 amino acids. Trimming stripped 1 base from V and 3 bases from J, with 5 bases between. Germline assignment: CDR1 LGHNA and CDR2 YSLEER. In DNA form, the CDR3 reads TGCGCCAGCAGCCAAGTTGAGACAGATACGCAGTATTTT. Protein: CASSQVETDTQYF.

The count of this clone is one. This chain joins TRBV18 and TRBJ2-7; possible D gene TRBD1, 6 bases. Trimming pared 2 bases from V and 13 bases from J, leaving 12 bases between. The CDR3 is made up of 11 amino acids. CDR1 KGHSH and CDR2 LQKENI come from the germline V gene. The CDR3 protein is CASSPGTGFYF. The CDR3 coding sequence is TGTGCCAGCTCACCAGGCACAGGGTTCTACTTC. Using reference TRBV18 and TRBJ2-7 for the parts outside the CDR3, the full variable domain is NAGVMQNPRHLVRRRGQEARLRCSPMKGHSHVYWYRQLPEEGLKFMVYLQKENIIDESGMPKERFSAEFPKEGPSILRIQQVVRGDSAAYFCASSPGTGFYFGPGTRLTVT.

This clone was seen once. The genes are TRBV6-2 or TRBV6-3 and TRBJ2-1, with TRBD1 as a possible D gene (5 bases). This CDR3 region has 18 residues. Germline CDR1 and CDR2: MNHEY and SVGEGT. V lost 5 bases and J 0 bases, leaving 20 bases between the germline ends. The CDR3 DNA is TGTGCCAGCAGTCACCCTCAGGGTAGCCCCAGCTCCTACAATGAGCAGTTCTTC. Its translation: CASSHPQGSPSSYNEQFF.

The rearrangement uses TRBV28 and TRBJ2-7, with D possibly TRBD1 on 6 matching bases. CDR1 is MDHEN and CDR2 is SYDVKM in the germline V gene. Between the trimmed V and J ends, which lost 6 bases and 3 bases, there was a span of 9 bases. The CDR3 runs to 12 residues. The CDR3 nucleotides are TGTGCCAGCAGCAGACAGGTCTACGAGCAGTACTTC. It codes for CASSRQVYEQYF.

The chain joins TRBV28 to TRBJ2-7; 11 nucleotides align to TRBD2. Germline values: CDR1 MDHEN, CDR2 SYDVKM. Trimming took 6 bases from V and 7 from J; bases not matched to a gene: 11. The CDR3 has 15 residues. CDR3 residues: CASSPGTSGVREQYF. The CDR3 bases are TGTGCCAGCAGCCCGGGGACTAGCGGCGTAAGGGAGCAGTACTTC.

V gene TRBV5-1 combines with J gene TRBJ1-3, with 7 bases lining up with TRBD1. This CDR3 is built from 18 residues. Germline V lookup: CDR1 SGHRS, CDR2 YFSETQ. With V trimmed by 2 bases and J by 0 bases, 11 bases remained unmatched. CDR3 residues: CASSFKEQTGTSGNTIYF. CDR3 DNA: TGCGCCAGCAGCTTTAAGGAACAGACAGGGACCTCTGGAAACACCATATATTTT.

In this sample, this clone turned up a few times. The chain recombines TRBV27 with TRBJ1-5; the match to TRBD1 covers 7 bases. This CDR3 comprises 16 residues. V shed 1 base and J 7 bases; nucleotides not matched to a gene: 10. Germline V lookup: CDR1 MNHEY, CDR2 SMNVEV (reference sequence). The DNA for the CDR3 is TGTGCCAGCAGTTTATTTGGGCAGGGGGATATCCAGCCCCAGCATTTT. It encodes CASSLFGQGDIQPQHF.

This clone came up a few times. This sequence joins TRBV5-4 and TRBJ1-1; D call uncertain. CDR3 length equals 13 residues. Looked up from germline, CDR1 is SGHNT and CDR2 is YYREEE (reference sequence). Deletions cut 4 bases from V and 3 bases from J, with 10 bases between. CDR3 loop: CASSRERDTEAFF. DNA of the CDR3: TGTGCCAGCAGCCGGGAACGGGACACTGAAGCTTTCTTT.

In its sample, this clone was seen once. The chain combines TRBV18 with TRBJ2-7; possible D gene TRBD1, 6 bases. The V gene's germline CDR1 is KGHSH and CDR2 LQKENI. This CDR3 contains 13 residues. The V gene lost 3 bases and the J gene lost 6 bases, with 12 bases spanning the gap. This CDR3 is CASSPRQASEQYF. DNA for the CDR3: TGTGCCAGCTCACCTAGACAGGCGAGCGAGCAGTACTTC.

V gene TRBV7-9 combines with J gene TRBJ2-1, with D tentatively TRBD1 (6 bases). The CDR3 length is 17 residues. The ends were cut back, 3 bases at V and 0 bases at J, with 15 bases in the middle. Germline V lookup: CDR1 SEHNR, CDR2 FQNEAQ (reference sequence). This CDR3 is CASSFPIGGDSYNEQFF. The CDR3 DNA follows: TGTGCCAGCAGCTTCCCCATTGGGGGCGACTCCTACAATGAGCAGTTCTTC.

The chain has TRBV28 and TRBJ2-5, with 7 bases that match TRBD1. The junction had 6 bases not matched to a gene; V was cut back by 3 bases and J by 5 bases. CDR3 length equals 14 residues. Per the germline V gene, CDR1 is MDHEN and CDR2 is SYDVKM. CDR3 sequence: CASSLGQMQETQYF. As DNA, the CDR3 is TGTGCCAGCAGTTTGGGACAGATGCAGGAGACCCAGTACTTC.

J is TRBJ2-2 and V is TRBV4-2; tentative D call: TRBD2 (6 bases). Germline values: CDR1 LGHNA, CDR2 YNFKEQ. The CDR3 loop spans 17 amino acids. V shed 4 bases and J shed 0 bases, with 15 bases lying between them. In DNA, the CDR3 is TGTGCCAGCAGCCTGCCTCCCGGGGGTGCGAACACCGGGGAGCTGTTTTTT. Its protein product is CASSLPPGGANTGELFF.

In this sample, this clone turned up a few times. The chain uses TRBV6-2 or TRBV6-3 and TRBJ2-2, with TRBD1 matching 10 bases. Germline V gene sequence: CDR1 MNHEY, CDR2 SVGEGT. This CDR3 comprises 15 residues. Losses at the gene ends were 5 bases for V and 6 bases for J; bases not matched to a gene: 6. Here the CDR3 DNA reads TGTGCCAGCAGTCCCGGGACAGGGGATTCCGGGGAGCTGTTTTTT. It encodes CASSPGTGDSGELFF.

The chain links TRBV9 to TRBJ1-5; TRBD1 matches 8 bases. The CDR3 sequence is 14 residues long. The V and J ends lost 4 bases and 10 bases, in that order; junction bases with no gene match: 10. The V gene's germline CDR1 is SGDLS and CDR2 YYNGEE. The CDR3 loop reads CASSLGQGGRPQHF. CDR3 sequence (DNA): TGTGCCAGCAGCCTCGGACAGGGTGGGCGTCCCCAGCATTTT.

The CDR3 loop is CASSRGRAGYYEQYF. CDR3 nucleotides: TGTGCCAGCAGCCGAGGACGGGCGGGGTACTACGAGCAGTACTTC. This chain connects TRBV6-5 to TRBJ2-7, with D possibly matching TRBD2 (6 bases). V was shortened by 6 bases and J by 3 bases, with 18 bases between the two germline ends. The CDR3 sequence is 15 residues long. Germline V gene data show CDR1 as MNHEY and CDR2 as SVGAGI.

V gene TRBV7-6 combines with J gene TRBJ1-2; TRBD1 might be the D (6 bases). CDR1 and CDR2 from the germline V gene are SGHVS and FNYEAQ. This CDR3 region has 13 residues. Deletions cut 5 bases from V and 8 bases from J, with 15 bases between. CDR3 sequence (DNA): TGTGCCAGCAGCCTTACAGGGCAGGACGGCTACACCTTC. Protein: CASSLTGQDGYTF.

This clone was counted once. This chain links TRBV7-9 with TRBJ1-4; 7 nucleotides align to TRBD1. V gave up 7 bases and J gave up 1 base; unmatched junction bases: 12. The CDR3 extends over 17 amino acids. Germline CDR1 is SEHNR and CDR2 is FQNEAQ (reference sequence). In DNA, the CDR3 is TGTGCCAGCACTCATCGACAGGGTATCATAACTAATGAAAAACTGTTTTTT. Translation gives CASTHRQGIITNEKLFF.